This TCR beta chain was identified during a study of CD8 T cells in Susac syndrome. Random hexamers were used to reverse transcribe about 0.45 to 1 ug of RNA. The method of amplification for TCR beta CDR3 was immunoSEQ multiplex PCR, covering 54 Vbeta and 13 Jbeta. From the immunoSEQ multiplex PCR reads, TCRdb called clonotypes with MiXCR, one entry per CDR3 protein. Of around 300,000 distinct CDR3 sequences in the sample, about 88% are singletons; the top ten hold around 0.18%. V was clipped by 5 bases and J by 0 bases, with 14 bases between them. From germline, CDR1 is SGHAT and CDR2 FQDESV (reference sequence). The CDR3 spans 16 residues. The multiple sclerosis controls comprised treatment-naive patients whose relapsing-remitting disease was stable or active. Negative isolation yielded CD4+ and CD8+ T cells, and FACS enriched TEMRA cells.

The chain recombines TRBV11-1 with TRBJ2-1; the D is unclear. The sequence came from a human donor with multiple sclerosis. The specimen was CD8+ T cells from PBMCs. The CDR3 region has the DNA TGTGCCAGCAGCCCGTCCAGGTTAAGCTCCTACAATGAGCAGTTCTTC. Protein sequence: CASSPSRLSSYNEQFF. Filled out from reference TRBV11-1 and TRBJ2-1, the complete variable domain reads EAEVAQSPRYKITEKSQAVAFWCDPISGHATLYWYRQILGQGPELLVQFQDESVVDDSQLPKDRFSAERLKGVDSTLKIQPAELGDSAMYLCASSPSRLSSYNEQFFGPGTRLTVL.